Presented here are 18 T cell receptor beta chains from one specimen sequenced in a study of regulatory T cells in long-lasting Graves disease. Investigators prepared the TCR beta libraries by applying iRepertoire HTBI primers and Arm-PCR of CDR3 regions. TCRdb itself ran the multiplex PCR reads through MiXCR, one entry per CDR3 protein. The sample consists of around 460,000 distinct CDR3 sequences, approximately 23% of them appearing once. Time point of the sample: persistent/refractory GD, antithyroid drugs over 5 years with positive TRAb. TCR sequences were obtained from RNA taken from PBMCs. This material consisted of peripheral blood mononuclear cells (PBMCs), taken when the disease was refractory, from a patient treated with antithyroid drugs. The receptors derive from a female donor with Graves disease.

This clonotype came up once. The rearrangement links TRBV7-2 to TRBJ2-3; 8 bases align to TRBD2. Trimming took 5 bases from V and 4 from J; bases not matched to a gene: 11. Germline V CDR1 and CDR2: SGHTA, FQGNSA. This CDR3 region has 16 residues. The CDR3 sequence is CASSEPRQAGADTQYF. The CDR3 nucleotides are TGTGCCAGCAGCGAACCCCGCCAAGCGGGGGCAGATACGCAGTATTTT.

This clonotype was seen many times. The chain has TRBV12-3 or TRBV12-4 and TRBJ1-2, with 7 bases identical to TRBD1. This CDR3 contains 13 residues. V shed 6 bases, J shed 8 bases, and the junction held 9 bases outside the gene matches. The CDR3: CASRPTGERGYTF. CDR3 coding DNA: TGTGCCAGCAGACCTACAGGGGAGCGGGGCTACACCTTC.

V gene TRBV11-3 combines with J gene TRBJ1-5; 11 nucleotides match TRBD1. The length of the CDR3 is 17 residues. The germline gives CDR1 SGHNT, CDR2 YENEEA. V lost 0 bases, J lost 5 bases, and 6 bases stayed unmatched. The CDR3 loop is CASSLETGTGGDQPQHF. CDR3 nucleotides: TGTGCCAGCAGCTTAGAAACCGGGACAGGGGGGGATCAGCCCCAGCATTTT.

This clonotype was seen a handful of times. V gene TRBV19 combines with J gene TRBJ1-1, with a tentative D call TRBD1 (5 bases). The V and J ends lost 8 bases and 5 bases respectively, with 15 bases between them. Germline lookup yields CDR1 LNHDA and CDR2 SQIVND (reference sequence). This CDR3 region has 13 residues. The CDR3 here is CASLVREGTEAFF. The DNA for the CDR3 is TGTGCCAGTCTGGTAAGAGAGGGGACTGAAGCTTTCTTT.

This clonotype was recorded once. The chain combines TRBV9 with TRBJ1-5; D is perhaps TRBD1 (6 bases). Germline CDR1 and CDR2: SGDLS and YYNGEE. The V gene lost 0 bases and the J gene lost 5 bases, with 12 bases spanning the gap. The CDR3 contains 15 residues. The CDR3 coding sequence is TGTGCCAGCAGCGTAGAGGGGGGCCCCCATCAGCCCCAGCATTTT. It encodes CASSVEGGPHQPQHF.

The sample holds a few counts of this clonotype. This sequence joins TRBV9 and TRBJ1-1; D is ambiguous. CDR3 size: 14 residues. Per germline, CDR1 SGDLS and CDR2 YYNGEE. Trimming removed 4 bases from V and 1 base from J, with 11 bases in between. The CDR3 reads CASSPYPENTEAFF. The CDR3 DNA sequence: TGTGCCAGCAGCCCCTACCCAGAGAACACTGAAGCTTTCTTT.

This clonotype was found a few times. The CDR3 here is CAITTGSDTQYF. The CDR3 DNA is TGTGCCATCACCACAGGGTCAGATACGCAGTATTTT. The rearrangement links TRBV10-3 to TRBJ2-3; the D gene is possibly TRBD1 (6 bases). The CDR3 runs 12 residues. V was shortened by 7 bases and J by 4 bases, with 9 bases between the two germline ends. Germline V lookup: CDR1 ENHRY, CDR2 SYGVKD.

This clonotype has just a few counts. V and J are TRBV6-1 and TRBJ1-6; D perhaps matches TRBD1 (6 bases). Germline values: CDR1 MNHNS, CDR2 SASEGT. CDR3 size: 16 residues. Trimming removed 8 bases at V and 3 bases at J, with 17 bases between. The CDR3 nucleotides are TGTGCCAGCTCCGGACAGCGAGATTACTATAATTCACCCCTCCACTTT. It is translated as CASSGQRDYYNSPLHF.

This clonotype turned up a few times. The chain combines TRBV9 with TRBJ1-4, with 9 bases lining up with TRBD1. Germline lookup yields CDR1 SGDLS and CDR2 YYNGEE. V lost 4 bases, J lost 5 bases, and 6 bases stayed unmatched. This CDR3 region has 15 residues. The CDR3 protein is CASSRGGQGNEKLFF. The CDR3 DNA reads TGTGCCAGCAGCCGGGGGGGACAGGGCAATGAAAAACTGTTTTTT.

This clonotype was detected a few times. The chain employs TRBV5-1 and TRBJ1-2; D is possibly TRBD1 (5 bases). Germline V gene data show CDR1 as SGHRS and CDR2 as YFSETQ. CDR3 length: 17 amino acids. Trimming removed 5 bases from V and 5 bases from J, with 25 bases in between. The CDR3 sequence: CASRHFPIQGPQYGYTF. The DNA for the CDR3 is TGCGCCAGCAGACATTTTCCAATCCAGGGACCGCAATATGGCTACACCTTC.

In this sample, this clonotype turned up once. The chain uses TRBV7-9 and TRBJ1-1; 8 positions agree with TRBD1. The trim removed 5 bases at V and 4 bases at J, leaving 12 bases unmatched. In germline, CDR1 is SEHNR, CDR2 FQNEAQ (reference sequence). The length of the CDR3 is 16 residues. CDR3 sequence (DNA): TGTGCCAGCAGCCCGAGCCCAGGAACAGGGGGCACTGAAGCTTTCTTT. Its translation: CASSPSPGTGGTEAFF.

The table lists this clonotype with many counts. The chain combines TRBV30 with TRBJ2-7, with D unclear. The ends were cut back, 0 bases at V and 2 bases at J, with 8 bases in the middle. This CDR3 is 13 amino acids long. The germline CDR1 and CDR2 sequences are GTSNPN and SVGIG (reference sequence). This CDR3 reads CAWSVGPTYEQYF. CDR3 DNA sequence: TGTGCCTGGAGTGTTGGGCCGACCTACGAGCAGTACTTC.

The J gene is TRBJ1-4, the V gene TRBV29-1; D perhaps matches TRBD1 (6 bases). Germline V gene lookup returns CDR1 SQVTM and CDR2 ANQGSEA. The ends were cut back, 4 bases at V and 6 bases at J, with 12 bases in the middle. CDR3 length: 13 residues. The DNA for the CDR3 is TGCAGCGTTGGTAGGGGGGGCGATGAAAAACTGTTTTTT. Its protein product is CSVGRGGDEKLFF.

This clonotype was detected many times. The chain is built from TRBV28 and TRBJ1-5; 7 bases align to TRBD1. V lost 7 bases to trimming and J lost 2 bases; unmatched junction nucleotides: 8. The CDR3 has 15 residues. Germline V gives CDR1 MDHEN, CDR2 SYDVKM. CDR3 nucleotides: TGTGCCAGCACTACAGGGGTTTGGGGCAATCAGCCCCAGCATTTT. This sequence encodes CASTTGVWGNQPQHF. The whole variable domain, filled in from reference TRBV28 and TRBJ1-5, reads DVKVTQSSRYLVKRTGEKVFLECVQDMDHENMFWYRQDPGLGLRLIYFSYDVKMKEKGDIPEGYSVSREKKERFSLILESASTNQTSMYLCASTTGVWGNQPQHFGDGTRLSIL.

At least ten counts were recorded for this clonotype. The rearrangement uses TRBV7-2 and TRBJ1-2; 11 bases line up with TRBD1. This CDR3 has 17 residues. The trim removed 4 bases at V and 6 bases at J, leaving 13 bases unmatched. The germline V gene encodes CDR1 SGHTA and CDR2 FQGNSA. For the CDR3, the DNA is TGTGCCAGCAGCTCCCGGACAGGGGGCTACACTTTGGATGGCTACACCTTC. As protein: CASSSRTGGYTLDGYTF.

This clonotype was seen more than once but under ten times. The genes are TRBV6-5 and TRBJ1-5, with D possibly TRBD1 on 6 matching bases. This CDR3 is built from 14 residues. The germline V gene has CDR1 MNHEY and CDR2 SVGAGI. V was clipped by 3 bases and J by 5 bases, with 11 bases between them. CDR3 in DNA: TGTGCCAGCAGTTATCGACAGGTCGATCAGCCCCAGCATTTT. Protein sequence: CASSYRQVDQPQHF.

As to this clonotype: Sequence at one end of the junction differs from germline and may be a read error. CDR3: CASSLAGGPQYF. CDR3 coding DNA: TGTGCTAGCAGCTTAGCTGGGGGCCCCCAGTACTTC. This chain uses TRBV7-7 with TRBJ2-5, with D possibly matching TRBD1 (6 bases). Germline CDR1 and CDR2: SSHAT and FNYEAQ (reference sequence). The CDR3 contains 12 residues.

This clonotype was counted between two and nine times. V is TRBV6-1 and J is TRBJ2-3, with D possibly called TRBD1 or TRBD2 (6 bases each). Per the germline V gene, CDR1 is MNHNS and CDR2 is SASEGT. V was cut by 10 bases and J by 6 bases, with 14 bases left in between. The CDR3 is 12 residues long. The CDR3 bases are TGTGCCACCAAGGGGGGTATGGATACGCAGTATTTT. Protein sequence: CATKGGMDTQYF.